The clone carrying this TCR beta chain was counted a single time. This entry comes from a study of blood T cell repertoires in COVID-19. CDR1 LGHDT and CDR2 YNNKEL come from the germline V gene (reference sequence). The CDR3 is 17 residues long. The V segment lost 5 bases and the J segment 2 bases; nucleotides outside the gene matches: 12. TCRdb's table, derived via immunoSEQ multiplex PCR, lists solely in-frame clones and lacks some. In the table there are 150,000 to 200,000 clones, roughly four fifths of which are singletons. This sequence was found in a man between 45 and 60 years old who had recovered from COVID-19. The V gene is TRBV3-1 (or the pseudogene TRBV3-2), the J gene TRBJ1-2; TRBD1 aligns across 9 bases. The sequencing input was PBMCs or T cells enriched from blood (not recorded which). The CDR3, as DNA: TGTGCCAGCAGCACCCCACTCTTGGACAGGGGCAACTATGGCTACACCTTC. This gives the protein CASSTPLLDRGNYGYTF.